The T cell receptor (beta chain) under discussion was sequenced for a study of post-analysis software for immune sequencing data. General study findings and limits: Five or six TRBV segments, TRBV5-6, TRBV5-1 and TRBV20-1 among them, were found more frequent in patients than controls. In multiple sclerosis, normalized Chao1 diversity was significantly below that of controls. Analysis by F measure revealed that same-batch samples clustered strongly together.

On this clonotype itself: What it recognizes is unknown.

Sequencing libraries made from TCR beta cDNA carried unique molecular identifiers. In TCRdb, the PCR reads were re-called with MiXCR into one record per CDR3 protein. The profile covers 500,000 to 600,000 distinct CDR3 sequences, with roughly 40% appearing a single time and around 1.7% taken by the ten largest. CDR1 and CDR2 (germline): SEHNR, FQNEAQ (reference sequence). The CDR3 length is 16 residues. With 6 bases removed from V and 1 base from J, the gap between germline ends came to 18 bases. The sequencing sample was made of blood. The clonotype originates from a girl aged 5-17 years with multiple sclerosis. The V and J genes are TRBV7-9 and TRBJ1-1; D not resolved. CDR3 DNA: TGTGCCAGCAGTCAAACAGTCGGCCAGCGGAACACTGAAGCTTTCTTT. Translating gives CASSQTVGQRNTEAFF.